The TCR beta chain under discussion was sequenced for a study of regulatory T cells in long-lasting Graves disease. Time point given: newly diagnosed GD, antithyroid drugs for less than 3 months. RNA isolated from PBMCs was used to make the TCR library. With EDTA tubes as the receptacles, around 10 milliliters of peripheral blood were drawn. Through Arm-PCR of CDR3 regions and iRepertoire HTBI primers, TCR beta libraries were built. TCRdb passed the multiplex PCR reads through MiXCR, listing each CDR3 protein once. The sample consists of under 800,000 distinct CDR3 sequences, 16% of them appearing once. This clonotype was observed many times. The CDR3 has 13 residues. V was cut by 7 bases and J by 4 bases, with 13 bases left in between. Germline-derived CDR1 and CDR2 are MDHEN and SYDVKM. These data also formed part of another study, on T cells in Graves' hyperthyroidism and ophthalmopathy. That work contributes: The TCR CDR3 first-round RT-PCR relied on the HTBI primer set. Ophthalmopathy and stable hyperthyroidism were told apart by a 13 V-J model. Before onset, ophthalmopathy was predicted by the model a median approximately 6.7 months earlier.

Sequences were derived from peripheral blood mononuclear cells (PBMCs), sampled at new diagnosis, from a patient treated with antithyroid drugs. This TCR came from a woman in her 30s with Graves disease. The chain is built from TRBV28 and TRBJ1-2; weak D call: TRBD1 (6 bases). CDR3 sequence: CASTQDRVYGYTF. CDR3 DNA sequence: TGTGCCAGCACCCAGGACAGAGTCTATGGCTACACCTTC.